The 2 T cell receptor beta chains in this list originate from one sample, sequenced in a study of regulatory T cells in long-lasting Graves disease. HTBI primers from iRepertoire and Arm-PCR of CDR3 regions yielded the TCR beta libraries. TCRdb recomputed calls from the multiplex PCR reads with MiXCR, one row per CDR3 protein. The profile shows a few hundred thousand distinct CDR3 sequences, 20% to 30% of them singletons. Described time point: persistent/refractory GD, antithyroid drugs over 5 years with positive TRAb. RNA extracted from PBMCs served as the sequencing template. Sequencing was performed on peripheral blood mononuclear cells (PBMCs), taken when the disease was refractory, from a patient treated with antithyroid drugs. The receptors were sampled from a female donor with Graves disease.

The rearrangement uses TRBV4-2 and TRBJ1-1; D gene uncertain. Germline-derived CDR1 and CDR2 are LGHNA and YNFKEQ. V shed 4 bases and J shed 0 bases, with 18 bases lying between them. The CDR3 is 17 residues long. The CDR3 DNA follows: TGTGCCAGCAGCCCACTACTCAGGACTCCTTTGAACACTGAAGCTTTCTTT. It codes for CASSPLLRTPLNTEAFF.

In this sample, this clonotype turned up many times. This chain joins TRBV28 and TRBJ1-1, with D possibly TRBD1 on 5 matching bases. The CDR3 has 14 amino acids. Trimming removed 7 bases at V and 1 base at J, with 13 bases between. Germline V gene sequence: CDR1 MDHEN, CDR2 SYDVKM. CDR3 coding DNA: TGTGCCAGCACCGTGACGGGACGGAACACTGAAGCTTTCTTT. Translated, it gives CASTVTGRNTEAFF.